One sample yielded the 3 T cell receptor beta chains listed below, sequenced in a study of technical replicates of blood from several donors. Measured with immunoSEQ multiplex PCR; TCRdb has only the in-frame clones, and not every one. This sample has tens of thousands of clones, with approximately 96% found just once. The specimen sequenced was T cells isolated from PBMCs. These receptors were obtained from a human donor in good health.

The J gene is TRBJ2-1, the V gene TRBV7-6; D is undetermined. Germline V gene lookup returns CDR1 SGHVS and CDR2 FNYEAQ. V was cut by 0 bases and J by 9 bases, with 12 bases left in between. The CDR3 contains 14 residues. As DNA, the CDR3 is TGTGCCAGCAGCTTAGCGGCCCCAGGTATTGAGCAGTTCTTC. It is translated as CASSLAAPGIEQFF.

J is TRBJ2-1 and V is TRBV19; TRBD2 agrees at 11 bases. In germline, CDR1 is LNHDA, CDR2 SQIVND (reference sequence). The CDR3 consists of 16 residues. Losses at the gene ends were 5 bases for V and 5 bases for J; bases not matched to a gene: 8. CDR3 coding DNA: TGTGCCAGTAGTTTCCCGACTAGCGGGGATAACAATGAGCAGTTCTTC. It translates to CASSFPTSGDNNEQFF.

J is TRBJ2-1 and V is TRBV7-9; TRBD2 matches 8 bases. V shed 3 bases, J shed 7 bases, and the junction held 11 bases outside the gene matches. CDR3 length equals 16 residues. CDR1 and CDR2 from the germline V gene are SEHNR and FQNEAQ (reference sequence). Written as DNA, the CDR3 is TGTGCCAGCAGCTTCGGTCTTGCGGGAGGCAAAAATGAGCAGTTCTTC. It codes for CASSFGLAGGKNEQFF.